This T cell receptor beta chain is from a study of cytomegalovirus exposure and HLA in healthy donors. Study observations and caveats: The study recorded more than 150 TCR beta chains that were cytomegalovirus-associated. The later analysis indicated that the majority of CMV-associated TCR beta chains appeared HLA-restricted.

The germline gives CDR1 SEHNR, CDR2 FQNEAQ (reference sequence). Trimming stripped 2 bases from V and 0 bases from J, with 13 bases between. The CDR3 consists of 16 residues. Vbeta (60) and Jbeta (13) primers were used in the PCR. Sequenced by immunoSEQ multiplex PCR; TCRdb stores in-frame clones only, minus some. The sample consists of about 160,000 clones, 82% of them appearing once. Healthy donors of bone marrow made up the group. As for this clone: Its antigen is unknown.

The TCR originated in a girl aged 5-17 years in good health and CMV-seropositive. The J gene is TRBJ1-2, the V gene TRBV7-9; D is ambiguous. Material for sequencing was PBMCs. CDR3 coding DNA: TGTGCCAGCAGCTTAACCGGCCCACTAACTAACTATGGCTACACCTTC. It specifies CASSLTGPLTNYGYTF.